This is a list of T cell receptor beta chains from one sample in a study of vaccination and CD4 T cells after COVID-19. These receptors have no identified antigens. TCRdb recomputed calls from the PCR reads with MiXCR, one row per CDR3 protein. The sample has tens of thousands of distinct CDR3 sequences; about 64% are singletons. Sequences were derived from CD4+ T cells from blood, cultured in vitro, sampled after SARS-CoV-2 vaccination. The receptor set was obtained from a human donor who received a COVID-19 vaccine. Both conserved end residues are part of each CDR3. A D gene is named only where the DNA matches it firmly. Only some rows state a clone size, as once, few, many or a class for expanded clones.

j_call clone_size v_call d_call cdr3_nt cdr3_aa
TRBJ1-6 . TRBV6-2/TRBV6-3 . TGTGCCAGCATCGCCAGGGGCGGGAATTCACCCCTCCACTTT CASIARGGNSPLHF
TRBJ2-7 . TRBV6-1 . TGTGCCAGCAGCGAGAACTGGGCGGCCGGCTCCTACGAGCAGTACTTC CASSENWAAGSYEQYF
TRBJ1-6 few TRBV20-1 . TGCAGTGCTAGAGGCGGAGGGGGTGGTAATTCACCCCTCCACTTT CSARGGGGGNSPLHF
TRBJ1-6 . TRBV5-4 . TGTGCCAGCAGCTTGCAGAGAAATTCACCCCTCCACTTT CASSLQRNSPLHF
TRBJ2-5 . TRBV10-2 . TGCGCCAGCAGTGACTCCGGACAGCCAAGGACCCAGTACTTC CASSDSGQPRTQYF
TRBJ1-5 . TRBV2 TRBD1 TGTGCCAGCAGTTATTCAGGGGGGCACGGTCAGCCCCAGCATTTT CASSYSGGHGQPQHF
TRBJ1-4 . TRBV27 . TGTGCCAGCAGTTCGGCAGGGGTCAGAGAAAAACTGTTTTTT CASSSAGVREKLFF
TRBJ2-5 . TRBV11-3 TRBD2 TGTGCCAGCAGCCCTCTAGCGGGACAGCAAGAGACCCAGTACTTC CASSPLAGQQETQYF
TRBJ2-3 . TRBV11-3 TRBD2 TGTGCCAGCAGCTCCCTTTCGGGGGGGCCGGGCACAGATACGCAGTATTTT CASSSLSGGPGTDTQYF
TRBJ1-2 . TRBV19 . TGTGCCAGTAGTCCGCGCAAATCTCGAAGAGGATATGGCTACACCTTC CASSPRKSRRGYGYTF
TRBJ1-2 . TRBV11-3 . TGTGCCAGCAGCTTCCACGGGGGGAGGTCCTATGGCTACACCTTC CASSFHGGRSYGYTF
TRBJ1-5 . TRBV10-1 TRBD1 TGCGCCAGCAGTACGGACAGGGGGCTATATAGCAATCAGCCCCAGCATTTT CASSTDRGLYSNQPQHF
TRBJ2-5 . TRBV19 . TGTGCCAGTAGTATGGCTGAGCGAGAGACCCAGTACTTC CASSMAERETQYF
TRBJ2-7 . TRBV4-1 . TGCGCCAGCAGCCGGACAGCCGCCTCCTACGAGCAGTACTTC CASSRTAASYEQYF
TRBJ2-7 . TRBV30 TRBD2 TGTGCCTGGAGTATTGGGGGGGAAGTGAACGAGCAGTACTTC CAWSIGGEVNEQYF
TRBJ1-2 . TRBV11-3 . TGTGCCAGCAGCTTAGAACGGTATGGCTACACCTTC CASSLERYGYTF
TRBJ2-1 . TRBV7-3 . TGTGCCAGCAGCCGCGCAGGGGCCCATGAGCAGTTCTTC CASSRAGAHEQFF
TRBJ1-5 . TRBV6-1 . TGTGCCAGCAGAACCACAGGGCTCAATCAGCCCCAGCATTTT CASRTTGLNQPQHF
TRBJ1-1 . TRBV5-5 . TGTGCCAGCAGCTTGGTTTGGGGGGAGAACACTGAAGCTTTCTTT CASSLVWGENTEAFF
TRBJ1-4 . TRBV5-8 TRBD1 TGTGCCAGCAGCCCCCAGGGGGTCTTTAATGAAAAACTGTTTTTT CASSPQGVFNEKLFF
TRBJ1-1 . TRBV15 TRBD1 TGTGCCACCAGATGGGACAGGGTCCGGACTGAAGCTTTCTTT CATRWDRVRTEAFF
TRBJ1-2 . TRBV6-2/TRBV6-3 . TGTGCCAGCAGCCTGGGACTGGTACGTGGCTACACCTTC CASSLGLVRGYTF
TRBJ2-5 few TRBV20-1 . TGCAGTGCTAGTCCCATGGGACAAGAGACCCAGTACTTC CSASPMGQETQYF
TRBJ1-2 . TRBV27 . TGTGCCAGCAGTTTAAGAGGGGGGAGCTATGGCTACACCTTC CASSLRGGSYGYTF
TRBJ2-3 . TRBV20-1 TRBD2 TGCAGTGCTAGTGGGAGCCTAGCGGGGGAACCAGATACGCAGTATTTT CSASGSLAGEPDTQYF
TRBJ2-7 . TRBV7-2 . TGTGCCAGCTCCAGGCAGGGAGCCTACGAGCAGTACTTC CASSRQGAYEQYF
TRBJ1-6 . TRBV7-8 TRBD1 TGTGCCAGCAGCGCTAACTACAGGGGAAGTTCACCCCTCCACTTT CASSANYRGSSPLHF